These T cell receptor beta chains were read from a single sample in a study of blood T cell repertoires in COVID-19. Data came from immunoSEQ multiplex PCR; TCRdb stores just in-frame clones and leaves some out. The data contain about 310,000 clones, around 90% of them singletons. The sequenced material came from peripheral blood. Receptors originate from a young man with active or convalescent COVID-19. CDR3s include the opening cysteine and the closing phenylalanine or tryptophan. D genes are given only for firm matches. Only part of the rows carry a size: once, few, many, or a class if the clone is expanded.

clone_size | cdr3_length | d_call | j_call | v_call | cdr3_aa | cdr3_nt
NA | 15 | NA | TRBJ1-1 | TRBV15 | CATSRDRGVNTEAFF | TGTGCCACCAGCAGAGATCGGGGGGTGAACACTGAAGCTTTCTTT
NA | 14 | NA | TRBJ1-1 | TRBV6-5 | CASRWTVMNTEAFF | TGTGCCAGCAGGTGGACAGTGATGAACACTGAAGCTTTCTTT
NA | 13 | TRBD1 | TRBJ1-4 | TRBV3-1/TRBV3-2 | CASSDRGDEKLFF | TGTGCCAGCAGCGACAGGGGGGATGAAAAACTGTTTTTT
NA | 15 | TRBD1 | TRBJ1-5 | TRBV27 | CASNPGTGFNQPQHF | TGTGCCAGCAACCCCGGGACAGGGTTCAATCAGCCCCAGCATTTT
NA | 16 | TRBD1 | TRBJ2-7 | TRBV28 | CASSPVGQGAAYEQYF | TGTGCCAGCAGTCCCGTAGGACAGGGGGCGGCGTACGAGCAGTACTTC
NA | 15 | NA | TRBJ1-5 | TRBV4-1 | CASSQDVGVSQPQHF | TGCGCCAGCAGCCAAGATGTAGGGGTGAGTCAGCCCCAGCATTTT
NA | 16 | TRBD2 | TRBJ2-7 | TRBV4-1 | CASSPTGLADFYEQYF | TGCGCCAGCAGCCCTACAGGACTAGCGGACTTCTACGAGCAGTACTTC
NA | 16 | NA | TRBJ2-7 | TRBV27 | CASSLSSWGPAYEQYF | TGTGCCAGCAGTTTATCGAGCTGGGGGCCAGCCTACGAGCAGTACTTC
NA | 16 | NA | TRBJ2-7 | TRBV28 | CASSPTAGRKSYEQYF | TGTGCCAGCAGCCCAACTGCGGGACGCAAATCCTACGAGCAGTACTTC
NA | 20 | TRBD2 | TRBJ2-3 | TRBV6-6 | CASSPKIRTSGRQGTDTQYF | TGTGCCAGCAGTCCGAAAATCCGGACTAGCGGGAGGCAAGGCACAGATACGCAGTATTTT
NA | 13 | NA | TRBJ1-2 | TRBV6-1 | CASSESARVGYTF | TGTGCCAGCAGTGAATCGGCCAGGGTTGGCTACACCTTC
NA | 13 | NA | TRBJ1-2 | TRBV6-5 | CASRQVNNYGYTF | TGTGCCAGCAGACAGGTGAATAACTATGGCTACACCTTC
NA | 16 | NA | TRBJ2-3 | TRBV9 | CASSVQGAPGTDTQYF | TGTGCCAGCAGCGTGCAAGGGGCCCCCGGCACAGATACGCAGTATTTT
NA | 14 | NA | TRBJ2-7 | TRBV4-3 | CASSQEPRLYEQYF | TGCGCCAGCAGCCAAGAACCCAGACTCTACGAGCAGTACTTC
NA | 14 | TRBD2 | TRBJ2-5 | TRBV27 | CASSFGGGQETQYF | TGTGCCAGCAGTTTTGGGGGGGGGCAAGAGACCCAGTACTTC
NA | 14 | TRBD1 | TRBJ1-1 | TRBV5-1 | CASSWTGMNTEAFF | TGCGCCAGCAGCTGGACAGGGATGAACACTGAAGCTTTCTTT
NA | 14 | TRBD1 | TRBJ1-1 | TRBV18 | CASSPQGANTEAFF | TGTGCCAGCTCACCCCAGGGGGCGAACACTGAAGCTTTCTTT
few | 14 | TRBD2 | TRBJ2-7 | TRBV4-1 | CASSRVGGEGEQYF | TGCGCCAGCAGCAGGGTTGGCGGGGAGGGCGAGCAGTACTTC
NA | 17 | TRBD1 | TRBJ1-1 | TRBV4-1 | CASSPRTGGLMNTEAFF | TGCGCCAGCAGCCCGCGGACAGGGGGGCTCATGAACACTGAAGCTTTCTTT
NA | 14 | TRBD1 | TRBJ1-4 | TRBV11-2 | CASSARGRDEKLFF | TGTGCCAGCAGCGCCAGGGGGCGGGATGAAAAACTGTTTTTT
NA | 16 | TRBD2 | TRBJ2-1 | TRBV4-1 | CASSPFGTSGNDEQFF | TGCGCCAGCAGCCCTTTCGGGACTAGCGGGAACGATGAGCAGTTCTTC
NA | 16 | TRBD1 | TRBJ1-3 | TRBV27 | CASSPLSGGVEGTIYF | TGTGCCAGCAGTCCACTCTCAGGGGGCGTCGAGGGCACCATATATTTT
few | 13 | NA | TRBJ2-1 | TRBV27 | CASSFRQGNEQFF | TGTGCCAGCAGTTTCCGTCAGGGCAATGAGCAGTTCTTC
NA | 14 | TRBD2 | TRBJ2-2 | TRBV4-1 | CASSLRLAGGELFF | TGCGCCAGCAGCCTTAGGCTAGCGGGCGGGGAGCTGTTTTTT
NA | 14 | NA | TRBJ1-1 | TRBV7-9 | CASSLAPPRTEAFF | TGTGCCAGCAGCTTAGCGCCCCCCAGAACTGAAGCTTTCTTT
NA | 16 | TRBD2 | TRBJ2-1 | TRBV5-5 | CASSHPTSTAGDEQFF | TGTGCCAGCAGCCACCCGACTAGCACGGCCGGGGATGAGCAGTTCTTC
NA | 15 | TRBD1 | TRBJ1-1 | TRBV5-1 | CASSLRRQGNTEAFF | TGCGCCAGCAGCCTCCGGAGACAGGGAAACACTGAAGCTTTCTTT
NA | 16 | NA | TRBJ2-7 | TRBV12-5 | CASGSLSFGEGYEQYF | TGTGCTAGTGGTTCTTTGAGTTTCGGGGAAGGCTACGAGCAGTACTTC
NA | 15 | NA | TRBJ1-1 | TRBV6-1 | CASSEPTDRYAEAFF | TGTGCCAGCAGTGAGCCGACCGACAGGTACGCTGAAGCTTTCTTT
NA | 14 | NA | TRBJ2-5 | TRBV5-1 | CASSLVLVGETQYF | TGCGCCAGCAGCTTGGTTCTGGTCGGAGAGACCCAGTACTTC
NA | 15 | TRBD1 | TRBJ2-7 | TRBV19 | CASSLSGTGFYEQYF | TGTGCCAGTTCCCTGTCGGGGACAGGGTTCTACGAGCAGTACTTC
NA | 15 | TRBD2 | TRBJ2-1 | TRBV7-3 | CASSLRATSGSGQFF | TGTGCCAGCAGCTTAAGGGCGACTAGCGGGAGCGGGCAGTTCTTC
NA | 19 | NA | TRBJ1-3 | TRBV18 | CASSPPTTGDGWPGNTIYF | TGTGCCAGCTCACCACCCACGACGGGGGACGGATGGCCTGGAAACACCATATATTTT
NA | 15 | TRBD2 | TRBJ2-3 | TRBV10-3 | CAIKKGTSGGETQYF | TGTGCCATCAAAAAGGGAACTAGCGGGGGGGAAACGCAGTATTTT
once | 18 | NA | TRBJ1-2 | TRBV4-1 | CASSQDRYRPTPNYGYTF | TGCGCCAGCAGCCAAGATAGGTACAGGCCGACCCCTAACTATGGCTACACCTTC
NA | 14 | TRBD1 | TRBJ1-1 | TRBV3-1/TRBV3-2 | CASSQKGAATEAFF | TGTGCCAGCAGCCAAAAGGGGGCGGCCACTGAAGCTTTCTTT
NA | 17 | NA | TRBJ1-6 | TRBV21-1 | CASSKDRESSYNSPLHF | TGTGCCAGCAGCAAAGATAGGGAGAGCTCCTATAATTCACCCCTCCACTTT
once | 12 | NA | TRBJ2-1 | TRBV5-1 | CASSSRGNEQFF | TGCGCCAGCAGCTCCCGGGGCAATGAGCAGTTCTTC
NA | 14 | TRBD2 | TRBJ2-7 | TRBV6-2/TRBV6-3 | CASSHSGLGYEQYF | TGTGCCAGCAGTCATAGCGGACTAGGATACGAGCAGTACTTC
NA | 13 | NA | TRBJ2-5 | TRBV5-6 | CASSLVRVETQYF | TGTGCCAGCAGCTTGGTCAGGGTCGAGACCCAGTACTTC
NA | 12 | NA | TRBJ2-7 | TRBV4-2 | CASSPGGYEQYF | TGTGCCAGCAGCCCCGGCGGGTACGAGCAGTACTTC
NA | 16 | NA | TRBJ1-1 | TRBV4-3 | CASSQKEGIMNTEAFF | TGCGCCAGCAGCCAAAAGGAGGGGATCATGAACACTGAAGCTTTCTTT
NA | 14 | TRBD1 | TRBJ2-7 | TRBV7-9 | CASSPRGRGYEQYF | TGTGCCAGCAGCCCCAGGGGGAGAGGGTACGAGCAGTACTTC